This record concerns one TCR beta chain sequence. Antigen unknown. This specimen comes from a study of T cells in localized non-small cell lung cancer. Study outcomes and limitations: There were a median roughly 62 of the top 100 tumor clones appearing in adjacent lung. Because only a single region of the tumor was sequenced, heterogeneity remains possible.

CDR1 and CDR2 from the germline V gene are SGHTA and FQGNSA. This CDR3 is built from 12 residues. V was pared by 0 bases and J by 8 bases, with 5 bases between. Some clones are missing from TCRdb's copy, which holds only in-frame ones; the method was immunoSEQ multiplex PCR. The sample lists 27,000 or so clones; 82% were seen once. Specimen: peripheral blood, collected before any cancer treatment. The TCR sequence derives from a woman aged 35-75 years with stage I lung adenocarcinoma. This chain connects TRBV7-2 to TRBJ2-1; D is unclear. CDR3 coding DNA: TGTGCCAGCAGCTTAGCAGGGTATGAGCAGTTCTTC. It codes for CASSLAGYEQFF.